This T cell receptor (beta chain) appears in the sequencing data of a study of blood T cell repertoires in COVID-19. The overall study: Italy, Spain and the United States were the sources of the convalescent and acute COVID-19 samples.

V was clipped by 0 bases and J by 6 bases, with 13 bases between them. CDR3 length: 15 amino acids. In germline, CDR1 is LGHNT, CDR2 FRNRAP. As handled by the study authors: Estimation of nucleated cell counts relied on the amplification of reference gene primers. The repertoire was sequenced with immunoSEQ multiplex PCR; TCRdb's copy has only in-frame clones and lacks some. The D gene and trimming were derived from the DNA, and the V and J assignments and clone size from that table. The profile shows roughly 200,000 clones, about nine tenths of them singletons. Enrollees, roughly 18 to 95 years old, lived in about two dozen US areas.

Sequenced input: PBMCs or T cells enriched from blood (not recorded which). This chain links TRBV12-5 with TRBJ2-3; maybe TRBD2 (7 bases). The origin of this receptor is a woman in her twenties or thirties who had recovered from COVID-19. The CDR3 spells CASGLVPGGGDTQYF. In nucleotides, the CDR3 is TGTGCTAGTGGTTTGGTACCGGGGGGCGGCGATACGCAGTATTTT.